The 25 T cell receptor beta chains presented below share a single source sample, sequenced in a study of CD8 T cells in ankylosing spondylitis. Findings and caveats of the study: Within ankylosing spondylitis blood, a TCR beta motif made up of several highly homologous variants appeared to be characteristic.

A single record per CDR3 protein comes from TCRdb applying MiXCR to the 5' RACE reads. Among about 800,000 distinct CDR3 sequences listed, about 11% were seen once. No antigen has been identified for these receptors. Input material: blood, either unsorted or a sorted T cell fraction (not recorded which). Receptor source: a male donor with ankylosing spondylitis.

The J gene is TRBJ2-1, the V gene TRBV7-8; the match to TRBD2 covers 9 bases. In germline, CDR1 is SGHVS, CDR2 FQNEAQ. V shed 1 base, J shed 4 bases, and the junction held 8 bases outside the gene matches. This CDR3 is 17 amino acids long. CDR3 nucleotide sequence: TGTGCCAGCAGCTTAGGCGGGGGGGCAGTAACTTACAATGAGCAGTTCTTC. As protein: CASSLGGGAVTYNEQFF. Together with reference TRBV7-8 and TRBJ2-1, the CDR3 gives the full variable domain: GAGVSQSPRYKVAKRGQDVALRCDPISGHVSLFWYQQALGQGPEFLTYFQNEAQLDKSGLPSDRFFAERPEGSVSTLKIQRTQQEDSAVYLCASSLGGGAVTYNEQFFGPGTRLTVL.

The chain's CDR3 is CASSRPGGPYEQYF. In DNA, the CDR3 is TGTGCCAGCAGTCGACCGGGAGGACCTTACGAGCAGTACTTC. The chain recombines TRBV28 with TRBJ2-7; 7 bases fit TRBD2. This CDR3 is built from 14 residues. The trim removed 5 bases at V and 4 bases at J, leaving 8 bases unmatched. CDR1 MDHEN and CDR2 SYDVKM come from the germline V gene.

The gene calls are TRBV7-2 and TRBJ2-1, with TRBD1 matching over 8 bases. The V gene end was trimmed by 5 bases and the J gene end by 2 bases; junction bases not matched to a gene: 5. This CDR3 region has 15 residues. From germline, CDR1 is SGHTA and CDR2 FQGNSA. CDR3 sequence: CASSHRTGTYNEQFF. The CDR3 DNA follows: TGTGCCAGCAGCCATCGGACAGGGACCTACAATGAGCAGTTCTTC.

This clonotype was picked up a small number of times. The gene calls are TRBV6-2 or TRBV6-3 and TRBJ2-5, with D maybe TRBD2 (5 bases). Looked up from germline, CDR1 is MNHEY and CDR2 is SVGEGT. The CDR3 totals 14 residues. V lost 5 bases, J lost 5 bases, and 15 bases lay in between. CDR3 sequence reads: CASSQQGSVETQYF. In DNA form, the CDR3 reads TGTGCCAGCAGTCAACAAGGGAGTGTGGAGACCCAGTACTTC.

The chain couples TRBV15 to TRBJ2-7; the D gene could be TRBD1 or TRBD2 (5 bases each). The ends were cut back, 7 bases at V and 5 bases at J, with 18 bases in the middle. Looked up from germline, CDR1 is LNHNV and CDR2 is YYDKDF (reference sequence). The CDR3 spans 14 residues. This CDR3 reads CATTRGLGTDEQYF. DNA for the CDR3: TGTGCCACCACGAGGGGCCTAGGGACCGACGAGCAGTACTTC.

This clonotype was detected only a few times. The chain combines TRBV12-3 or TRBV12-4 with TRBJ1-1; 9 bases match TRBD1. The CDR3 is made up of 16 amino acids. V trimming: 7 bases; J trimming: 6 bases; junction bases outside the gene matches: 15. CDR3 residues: CASTFLQGQGHAEAFF. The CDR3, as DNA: TGTGCCAGCACCTTCCTCCAGGGACAGGGACACGCTGAAGCTTTCTTT.

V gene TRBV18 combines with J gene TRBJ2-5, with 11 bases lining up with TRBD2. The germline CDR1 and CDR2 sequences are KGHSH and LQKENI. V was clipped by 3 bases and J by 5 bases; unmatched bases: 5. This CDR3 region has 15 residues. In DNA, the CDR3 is TGTGCCAGCTCACCTACTAGCGGGAGAGGTGAGACCCAGTACTTC. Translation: CASSPTSGRGETQYF. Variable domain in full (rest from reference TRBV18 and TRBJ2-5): NAGVMQNPRHLVRRRGQEARLRCSPMKGHSHVYWYRQLPEEGLKFMVYLQKENIIDESGMPKERFSAEFPKEGPSILRIQQVVRGDSAAYFCASSPTSGRGETQYFGPGTRLLVL.

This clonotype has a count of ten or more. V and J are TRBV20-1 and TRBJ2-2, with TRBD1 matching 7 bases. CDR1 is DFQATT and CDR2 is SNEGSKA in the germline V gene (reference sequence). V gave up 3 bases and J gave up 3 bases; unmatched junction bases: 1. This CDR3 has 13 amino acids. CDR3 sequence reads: CSARGQHTGELFF. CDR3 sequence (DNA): TGCAGTGCTAGGGGACAGCACACCGGGGAGCTGTTTTTT.

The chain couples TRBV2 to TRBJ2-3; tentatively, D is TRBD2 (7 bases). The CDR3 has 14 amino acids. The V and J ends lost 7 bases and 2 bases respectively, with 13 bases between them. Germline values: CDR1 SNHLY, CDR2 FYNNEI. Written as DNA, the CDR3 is TGTGCCAGCACGCGGGGGCTAAACACAGATACGCAGTATTTT. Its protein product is CASTRGLNTDTQYF.

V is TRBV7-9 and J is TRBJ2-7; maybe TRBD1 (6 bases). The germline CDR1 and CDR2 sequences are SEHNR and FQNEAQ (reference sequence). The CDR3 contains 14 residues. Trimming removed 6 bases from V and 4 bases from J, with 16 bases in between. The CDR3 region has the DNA TGTGCCAGCAGACCCACAGGGCCTAGGTACGAGCAGTACTTC. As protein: CASRPTGPRYEQYF.

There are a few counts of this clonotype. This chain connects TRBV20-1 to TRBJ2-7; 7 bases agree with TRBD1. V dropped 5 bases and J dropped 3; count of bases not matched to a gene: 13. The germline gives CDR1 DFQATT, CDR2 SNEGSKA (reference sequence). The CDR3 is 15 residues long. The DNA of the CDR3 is TGCAGTGCTCGCGATACCACGACAGGGAACTACGAGCAGTACTTC. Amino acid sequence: CSARDTTTGNYEQYF.

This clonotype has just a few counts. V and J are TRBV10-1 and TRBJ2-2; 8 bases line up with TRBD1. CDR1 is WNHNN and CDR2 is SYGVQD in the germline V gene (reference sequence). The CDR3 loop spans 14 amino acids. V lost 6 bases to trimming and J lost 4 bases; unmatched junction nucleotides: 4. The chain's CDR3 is CASRVDRATGELFF. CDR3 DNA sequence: TGCGCCAGCAGGGTGGACAGGGCCACCGGGGAGCTGTTTTTT.

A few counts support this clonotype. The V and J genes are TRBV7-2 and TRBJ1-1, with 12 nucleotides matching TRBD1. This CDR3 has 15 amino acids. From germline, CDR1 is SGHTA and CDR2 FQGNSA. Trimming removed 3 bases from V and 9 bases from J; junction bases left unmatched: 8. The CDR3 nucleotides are TGTGCCAGCAGCTTCTCCGGGACAGGGGGCCTTCAAGCTTTCTTT. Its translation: CASSFSGTGGLQAFF.

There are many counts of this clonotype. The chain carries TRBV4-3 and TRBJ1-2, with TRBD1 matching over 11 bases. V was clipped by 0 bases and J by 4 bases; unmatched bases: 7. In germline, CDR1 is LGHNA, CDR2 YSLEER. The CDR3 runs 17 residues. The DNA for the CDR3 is TGCGCCAGCAGCCAAGATGGGACAGGGGGGATGGGCTATGGCTACACCTTC. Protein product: CASSQDGTGGMGYGYTF.

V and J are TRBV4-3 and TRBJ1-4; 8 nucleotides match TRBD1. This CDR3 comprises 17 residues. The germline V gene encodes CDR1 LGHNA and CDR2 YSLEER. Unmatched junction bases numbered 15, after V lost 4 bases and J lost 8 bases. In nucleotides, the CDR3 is TGCGCCAGCAGCCCGAGATATTTATGGACAGGGACCGAAAAACTGTTTTTT. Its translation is CASSPRYLWTGTEKLFF.

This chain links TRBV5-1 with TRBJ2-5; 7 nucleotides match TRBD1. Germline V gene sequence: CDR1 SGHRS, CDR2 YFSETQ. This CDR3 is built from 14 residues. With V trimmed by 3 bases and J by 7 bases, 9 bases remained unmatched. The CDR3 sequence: CASSSGQATGTQYF. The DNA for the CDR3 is TGCGCCAGCAGCTCCGGACAGGCAACCGGGACCCAGTACTTC.

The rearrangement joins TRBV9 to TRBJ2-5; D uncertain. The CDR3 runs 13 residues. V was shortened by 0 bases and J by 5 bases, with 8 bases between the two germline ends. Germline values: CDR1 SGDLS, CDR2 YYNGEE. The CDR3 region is CASSVVVGETQYF. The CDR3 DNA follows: TGTGCCAGCAGCGTAGTAGTAGGGGAGACCCAGTACTTC.

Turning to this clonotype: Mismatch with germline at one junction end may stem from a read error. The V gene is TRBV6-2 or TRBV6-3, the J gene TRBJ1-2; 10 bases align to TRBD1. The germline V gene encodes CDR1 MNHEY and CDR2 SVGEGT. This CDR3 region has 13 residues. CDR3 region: CAISHRTGGRYTF. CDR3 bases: TGTGCCATCAGTCACCGGACAGGGGGTCGCTACACCTTC.

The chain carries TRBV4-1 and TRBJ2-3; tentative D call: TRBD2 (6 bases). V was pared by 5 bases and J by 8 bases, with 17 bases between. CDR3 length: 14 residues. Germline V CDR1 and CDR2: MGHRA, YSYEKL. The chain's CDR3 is CASSTVGTPRTQYF. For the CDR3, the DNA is TGCGCCAGCAGCACAGTGGGGACTCCACGTACGCAGTATTTT.

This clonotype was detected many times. The CDR3 loop is CSVANTGDTQYF. Written as DNA, the CDR3 is TGCAGCGTTGCCAATACAGGAGATACGCAGTATTTT. The chain has TRBV29-1 and TRBJ2-3; a possible D gene is TRBD1 (5 bases). Germline CDR1 is SQVTM and CDR2 is ANQGSEA. The CDR3 consists of 12 residues. V gave up 4 bases and J gave up 5 bases, with 10 bases separating them.

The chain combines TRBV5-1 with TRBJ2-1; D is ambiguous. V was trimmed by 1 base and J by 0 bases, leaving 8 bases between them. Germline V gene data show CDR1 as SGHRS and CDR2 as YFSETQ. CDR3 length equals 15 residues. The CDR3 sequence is CASSLYDNSYNEQFF. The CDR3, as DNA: TGCGCCAGCAGCTTGTATGATAACTCCTACAATGAGCAGTTCTTC.

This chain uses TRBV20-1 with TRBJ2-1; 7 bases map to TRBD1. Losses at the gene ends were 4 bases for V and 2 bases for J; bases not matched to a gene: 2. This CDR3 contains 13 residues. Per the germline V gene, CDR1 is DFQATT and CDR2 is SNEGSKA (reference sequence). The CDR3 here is CSATDRAYNEQFF. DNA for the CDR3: TGCAGTGCTACCGACAGGGCCTACAATGAGCAGTTCTTC.

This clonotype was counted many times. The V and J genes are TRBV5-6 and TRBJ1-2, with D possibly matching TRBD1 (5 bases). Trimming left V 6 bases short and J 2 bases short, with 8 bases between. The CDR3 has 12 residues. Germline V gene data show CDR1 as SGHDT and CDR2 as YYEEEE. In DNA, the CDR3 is TGTGCCAGCAACCGGGGCAACTATGGCTACACCTTC. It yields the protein CASNRGNYGYTF.

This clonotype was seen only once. In nucleotides, the CDR3 is TGTGCCAGCAGTATTCTTGAGGGAAAGCAGTACTTC. Protein product: CASSILEGKQYF. V and J are TRBV6-5 and TRBJ2-7, with D maybe TRBD2 (5 bases). The ends were cut back, 5 bases at V and 8 bases at J, with 13 bases in the middle. From germline, CDR1 is MNHEY and CDR2 SVGAGI. The length of the CDR3 is 12 residues.

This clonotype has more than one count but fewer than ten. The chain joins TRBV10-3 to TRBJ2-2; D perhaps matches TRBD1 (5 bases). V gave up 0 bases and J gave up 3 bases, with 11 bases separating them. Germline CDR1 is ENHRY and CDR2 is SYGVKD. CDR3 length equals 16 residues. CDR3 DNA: TGTGCCATCAGTGAGTCTACCGCCAGGGACACCGGGGAGCTGTTTTTT. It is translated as CAISESTARDTGELFF.